The T cell receptor beta chain under discussion was sequenced for a study of blood T cell repertoires in COVID-19. The CDR3 totals 15 residues. Per the germline V gene, CDR1 is MRHNA and CDR2 is SNTAGT. Trimming removed 4 bases from V and 4 bases from J, with 16 bases in between. This clone is a singleton in its sample. Using immunoSEQ multiplex PCR, the repertoire was profiled, and TCRdb retains in-frame clones only, with some absent. The table includes 150,000 or so clones, 77% detected once. The TCR originated in a woman aged 45-65 years with active or convalescent COVID-19. V gene TRBV6-4 combines with J gene TRBJ1-2; possibly TRBD1 for D (6 bases). Source material: peripheral blood. CDR3 DNA sequence: TGTGCCAGCAGTGTGGACAGCCGCCAGGTCTATGGCTACACCTTC. It is translated as CASSVDSRQVYGYTF.